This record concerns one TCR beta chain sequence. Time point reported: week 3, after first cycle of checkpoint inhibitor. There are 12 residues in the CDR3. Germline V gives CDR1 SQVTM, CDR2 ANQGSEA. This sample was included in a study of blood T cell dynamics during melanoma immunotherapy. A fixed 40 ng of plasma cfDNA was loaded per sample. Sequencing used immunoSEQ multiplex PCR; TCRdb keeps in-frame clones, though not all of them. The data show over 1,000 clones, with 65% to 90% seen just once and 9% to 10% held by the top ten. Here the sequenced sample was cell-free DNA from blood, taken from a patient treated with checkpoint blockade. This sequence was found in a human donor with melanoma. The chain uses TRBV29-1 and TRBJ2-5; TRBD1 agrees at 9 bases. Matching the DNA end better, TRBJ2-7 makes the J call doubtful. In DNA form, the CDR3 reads TGCAGCGTGGGGACAGGGACCTACGAGCAGTACTTC. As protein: CSVGTGTYEQYF.